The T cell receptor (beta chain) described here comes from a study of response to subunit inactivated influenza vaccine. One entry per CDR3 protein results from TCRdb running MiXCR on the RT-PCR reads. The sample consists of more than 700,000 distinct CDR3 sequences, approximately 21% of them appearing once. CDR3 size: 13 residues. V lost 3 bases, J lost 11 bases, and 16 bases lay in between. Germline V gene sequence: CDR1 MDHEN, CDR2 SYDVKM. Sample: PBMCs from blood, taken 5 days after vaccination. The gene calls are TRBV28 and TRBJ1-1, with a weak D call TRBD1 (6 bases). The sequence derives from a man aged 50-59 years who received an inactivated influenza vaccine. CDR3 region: CASSFSGVGEAFF. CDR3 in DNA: TGTGCCAGCAGTTTTTCAGGGGTGGGGGAGGCTTTCTTT.